This T cell receptor (beta chain) was sequenced in a study of T-cell reconstitution after alpha-beta-depleted transplantation in children. The germline gives CDR1 KGHDR, CDR2 SFDVKD. The CDR3 totals 15 residues. For TCRbeta, the library was prepared with unique molecular identifiers. One entry per CDR3 protein results from TCRdb running MiXCR on the PCR reads. Among some 8,200 distinct CDR3 sequences listed, approximately 11% were seen once. The V and J genes are TRBV24-1 and TRBJ2-1, with D tentatively TRBD1 (6 bases). Sequences were derived from PBMCs, mostly from graft donor cells, sampled 60 days after TCRalphabeta/CD19-depleted stem cell transplant. This TCR came from a patient younger than 10 who had a stem cell transplant for inherited bone marrow failure, so the T cells may come from the graft donor. CDR3 coding DNA: TGTGGCGCCTGTGATGGGGGCGGCAGCTACAATGAGCAGTTCTTC. Protein sequence: CGACDGGGSYNEQFF.